A single sample gave rise to the 8 T cell receptor beta chains below, sequenced in a study of siplizumab effects on memory and regulatory T cells. TCRdb keeps only in-frame clones here, not all; method: immunoSEQ multiplex PCR. Altogether approximately 94,000 clones are present, approximately 93% being singletons, with the ten largest covering 5.5% to 7.5%. The sequencing sample was made of CD8+ T cells sorted from blood. The receptors here all came from a human donor in good health.

The CDR3 sequence: CASSQDRTPGTGELFF. DNA for the CDR3: TGCGCCAGCAGCCAAGACCGGACTCCGGGCACCGGGGAGCTGTTTTTT. J is TRBJ2-2 and V is TRBV4-1; tentative D call: TRBD2 (5 bases). From germline, CDR1 is MGHRA and CDR2 YSYEKL. V lost 0 bases, J lost 4 bases, and 12 bases lay in between. CDR3 length: 16 residues.

The chain's CDR3 is CAISGETGKNYGYTF. The DNA of the CDR3 is TGTGCCATCAGTGGGGAGACAGGAAAGAACTATGGCTACACCTTC. This chain joins TRBV10-3 and TRBJ1-2; a possible D gene is TRBD1 (6 bases). Trimming took off 4 bases at V and 2 bases at J, with 14 bases between the two ends. The CDR3 covers 15 residues. In germline, CDR1 is ENHRY, CDR2 SYGVKD.

V usage is TRBV11-2 and J usage is TRBJ2-1, with TRBD2 identical over 9 bases. CDR3 length: 16 residues. J lost 5 bases, V lost 4 bases, and 9 bases had no gene match. CDR1 SGHAT and CDR2 FQNNGV come from the germline V gene. CDR3 in DNA: TGTGCCAGCAGCTACGCGGGACTAGCTCACCACAATGAGCAGTTCTTC. Translated: CASSYAGLAHHNEQFF.

This chain connects TRBV7-8 to TRBJ1-5, with TRBD1 matching 7 bases. V gave up 5 bases and J gave up 5 bases; unmatched junction bases: 6. The CDR3 runs to 14 residues. Germline V CDR1 and CDR2: SGHVS, FQNEAQ. For the CDR3, the DNA is TGTGCCAGCAGCGATACAGGGGCCCATCAGCCCCAGCATTTT. Its translation is CASSDTGAHQPQHF.

V gene TRBV27 combines with J gene TRBJ1-4, with 8 nucleotides matching TRBD1. The V segment lost 6 bases and the J segment 7 bases; nucleotides outside the gene matches: 10. The CDR3 extends over 15 amino acids. Germline CDR1 MNHEY, CDR2 SMNVEV (reference sequence). The CDR3 nucleotides read TGTGCCAGCAGCTCCACAGGGGGTACGGGTGAAAAACTGTTTTTT. Residues: CASSSTGGTGEKLFF.

CDR3 in DNA: TGTGCCAGCAGTGAGATTGACAGGGATTCCTATGGCTACACCTTC. It translates to CASSEIDRDSYGYTF. This chain joins TRBV6-1 and TRBJ1-2; 7 nucleotides align to TRBD1. J gave up 4 bases and V 3 bases, and 8 bases lay outside the gene matches. The CDR3 consists of 15 residues. CDR1 and CDR2 (germline): MNHNS, SASEGT.

This chain uses TRBV30 with TRBJ2-7, with TRBD1 identical over 9 bases. V dropped 5 bases and J dropped 3; count of bases not matched to a gene: 8. CDR1 and CDR2 (germline): GTSNPN, SVGIG (reference sequence). This CDR3 is built from 14 residues. DNA for the CDR3: TGTGCCTGGGGAGACGGACAGGGGCTCTACGAGCAGTACTTC. Protein product: CAWGDGQGLYEQYF.

This chain connects TRBV18 to TRBJ2-3; 8 bases align to TRBD1. The ends lost 5 bases at V and 4 bases at J; junction bases unmatched: 5. Germline values: CDR1 KGHSH, CDR2 LQKENI. This CDR3 comprises 14 residues. CDR3 sequence reads: CASSSQDRADTQYF. CDR3 coding DNA: TGTGCCAGCTCATCTCAGGACAGGGCAGATACGCAGTATTTT.